This TCR beta chain was found in a study of blood T cell repertoires in COVID-19. Whole-study context: From the United States, Italy and Spain came samples of acute and convalescent COVID-19. The cDNA or gDNA used as material had been derived from T cells, B-cell-depleted T cells, or PBMCs.

Authors' methods: From reference gene primer amplification, estimates of nucleated cell counts were derived. Sequencing was performed with immunoSEQ multiplex PCR; in TCRdb, only in-frame clones are kept and a portion is missing. From that table come the V and J calls and clone size; the DNA was used to work out D and trimming. The table has 300,000 to 400,000 clones, about 90% seen once. Sequenced input: peripheral blood. This TCR derives from a woman aged 18-35 years who had recovered from COVID-19.

CDR3 bases: TGTGCCAGCAAGTACGACAGCCGGGCGTACAATGAGCAGTTCTTC. Its protein is CASKYDSRAYNEQFF. V and J are TRBV28 and TRBJ2-1; the D gene is possibly TRBD1 (5 bases). V was shortened by 7 bases and J by 4 bases, with 17 bases between the two germline ends. Germline lookup yields CDR1 MDHEN and CDR2 SYDVKM. The CDR3 sequence is 15 residues long.